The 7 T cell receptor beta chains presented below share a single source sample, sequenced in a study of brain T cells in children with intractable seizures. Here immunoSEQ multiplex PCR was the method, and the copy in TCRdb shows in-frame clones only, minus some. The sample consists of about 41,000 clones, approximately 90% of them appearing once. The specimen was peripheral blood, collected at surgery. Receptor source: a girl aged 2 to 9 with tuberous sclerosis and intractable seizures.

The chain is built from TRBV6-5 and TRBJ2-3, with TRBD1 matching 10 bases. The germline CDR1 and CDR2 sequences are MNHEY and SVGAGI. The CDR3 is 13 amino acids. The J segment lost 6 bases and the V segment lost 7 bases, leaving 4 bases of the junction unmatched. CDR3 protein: CASKGTGVDTQYF. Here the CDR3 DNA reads TGTGCCAGCAAAGGGACAGGGGTTGATACGCAGTATTTT.

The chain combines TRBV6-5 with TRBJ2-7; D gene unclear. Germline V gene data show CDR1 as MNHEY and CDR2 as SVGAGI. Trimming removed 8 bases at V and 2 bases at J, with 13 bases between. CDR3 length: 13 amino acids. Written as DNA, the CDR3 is TGTGCCAGCGGAGACGTAGGCCCCTACGAGCAGTACTTC. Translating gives CASGDVGPYEQYF.

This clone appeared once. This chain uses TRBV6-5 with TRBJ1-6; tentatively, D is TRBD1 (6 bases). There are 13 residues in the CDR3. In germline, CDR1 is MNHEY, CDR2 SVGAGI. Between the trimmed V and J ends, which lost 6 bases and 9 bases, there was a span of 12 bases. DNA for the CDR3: TGTGCCAGCAGGAAACAGGGTAGTTCACCCCTCCACTTT. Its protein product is CASRKQGSSPLHF.

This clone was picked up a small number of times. CDR3 residues: CASSLTGTGFIYF. CDR3 nucleotides: TGTGCCAGCAGCTTAACCGGGACAGGGTTCATATATTTT. V usage is TRBV7-2 and J usage is TRBJ1-3, with 9 bases identical to TRBD1. The CDR3 runs to 13 residues. CDR1 SGHTA and CDR2 FQGNSA come from the germline V gene. Unmatched junction bases numbered 5, after V lost 2 bases and J lost 12 bases.

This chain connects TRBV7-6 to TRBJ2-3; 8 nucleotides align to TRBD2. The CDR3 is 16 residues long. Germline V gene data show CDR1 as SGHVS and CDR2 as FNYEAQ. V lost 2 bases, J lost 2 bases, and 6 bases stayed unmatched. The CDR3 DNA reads TGTGCCAGCAGCTTATCCAGCGGGGGTTCCACAGATACGCAGTATTTT. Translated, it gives CASSLSSGGSTDTQYF.

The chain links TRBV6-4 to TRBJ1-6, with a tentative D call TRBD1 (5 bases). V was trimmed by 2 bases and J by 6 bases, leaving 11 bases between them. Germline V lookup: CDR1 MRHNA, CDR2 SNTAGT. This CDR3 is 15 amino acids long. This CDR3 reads CASSDGGTGNSPLHF. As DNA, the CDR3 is TGTGCCAGCAGTGACGGCGGGACGGGTAATTCACCCCTCCACTTT.

In DNA form, the CDR3 reads TGTGCCAGCAGCTTAGTGAGACCGGAAACTTTCTTT. As protein: CASSLVRPETFF. The chain has TRBV11-2 and TRBJ1-1; D is undetermined. V lost 1 base and J 12 bases, leaving 12 bases between the germline ends. The CDR3 has 12 amino acids. From germline, CDR1 is SGHAT and CDR2 FQNNGV.